The sequence of this T cell receptor beta chain was determined in a study of blood T cell repertoires in COVID-19. In the study overall: Italy, Spain and the United States were the sources of the convalescent and acute COVID-19 samples. Sources were T cells, B-cell-depleted T cells, or PBMCs; the material itself was cDNA or gDNA.

Concerning this clone: One junction end disagrees with the germline gene, perhaps due to a read error.

The CDR3 has 13 residues. CDR1 is PRHDT and CDR2 is FYEKMQ in the germline V gene (reference sequence). Methods used by the authors: Amplified reference gene primers provided the basis for estimating nucleated cell counts. Data came from immunoSEQ multiplex PCR; TCRdb stores just in-frame clones and leaves some out. V and J calls plus clone size are reproduced from that table; the DNA served to infer D and trimming. The sample holds about 60,000 clones, approximately 85% seen once. This clonotype was obtained from a human donor in a cohort sampled during active COVID-19. The sequenced sample was peripheral blood. This sequence joins TRBV13 and TRBJ2-1, with TRBD1 identical over 8 bases. CDR3 loop: CASSIGGQGGQFF. As DNA, the CDR3 is TGTGCCAGCAGCATAGGTGGACAGGGTGGGCAGTTCTTC.